The 31 T cell receptor beta chains given below trace back to one sample, sequenced in a study of CD8+ T cells in alopecia areata. Collection of lesional scalp punch biopsies and peripheral blood was performed in alopecia areata patients. Following extraction, RNA underwent reverse transcription to cDNA, which served as the sequencing template. Profiling relied on immunoSEQ multiplex PCR, and the TCRdb table lists in-frame clones only, not all of them. Of more than 9,500 clones listed, about 60% were seen once; the top ten hold around 15%. Specimen: skin. Receptor source: a human donor with alopecia areata.

A few counts support this clone. The chain recombines TRBV4-2 with TRBJ2-7; D is possibly TRBD1 (5 bases). Trimming took 0 bases from V and 10 from J, leaving 19 bases between them. The length of the CDR3 is 15 residues. Germline values: CDR1 LGHNA, CDR2 YNFKEQ. DNA of the CDR3: TGTGCCAGCAGCCAAGATTCTTGGGGCTTAAGGGGCCAGTACTTC. The encoded protein is CASSQDSWGLRGQYF.

The V gene is TRBV4-1, the J gene TRBJ1-1; 7 nucleotides agree with TRBD1. The CDR3 runs 15 residues. V was pared by 0 bases and J by 5 bases, with 6 bases of the junction left unmatched. Germline V gene lookup returns CDR1 MGHRA and CDR2 YSYEKL. CDR3 DNA: TGCGCCAGCAGCCAAGATAGCAGGGGGAGGACTGAAGCTTTCTTT. It encodes CASSQDSRGRTEAFF.

This clone occurred a few times. This chain connects TRBV13 to TRBJ2-7; no clear D gene. The germline gives CDR1 PRHDT, CDR2 FYEKMQ (reference sequence). The CDR3 contains 14 residues. V lost 5 bases and J lost 3, with 14 bases in between. The CDR3 region has the DNA TGTGCCAGCAGCCCTTACTATGGGAACTACGAGCAGTACTTC. Its translation: CASSPYYGNYEQYF.

The chain recombines TRBV15 with TRBJ1-5; the D is unclear. The length of the CDR3 is 14 residues. Germline loops: CDR1 LNHNV, CDR2 YYDKDF (reference sequence). V lost 5 bases to trimming and J lost 0 bases, with 8 bases between them. The CDR3 bases are TGTGCCACCAGCGGAGGAAGTAGCAATCAGCCCCAGCATTTT. Protein sequence: CATSGGSSNQPQHF.

The table lists this clone with a few counts. This chain uses TRBV6-1 with TRBJ1-1; D remains unclear. V lost 3 bases and J lost 3, with 8 bases in between. Germline values: CDR1 MNHNS, CDR2 SASEGT. The CDR3 has 13 amino acids. The CDR3 coding sequence is TGTGCCAGCAGTGACCAGGTCGACACTGAAGCTTTCTTT. Residues: CASSDQVDTEAFF.

The V and J genes are TRBV28 and TRBJ2-5; 10 nucleotides match TRBD1. With 8 bases clipped from V and 8 bases from J, the junction kept 14 bases outside the gene matches. Germline V lookup: CDR1 MDHEN, CDR2 SYDVKM. CDR3 size: 15 residues. The CDR3 bases are TGTGCCAGCGGGACAGGGACAGGGGTCAGGAGTACCCAGTACTTC. Translated: CASGTGTGVRSTQYF.

The V call is TRBV4-2, the J call TRBJ2-3; D gene ambiguous. CDR1 and CDR2 from the germline V gene are LGHNA and YNFKEQ. The CDR3 has 18 amino acids. Trimming shortened V by 1 base and J by 2 bases, and 19 bases separated the two germline ends. CDR3 nucleotide sequence: TGTGCCAGCAGCCAAGCCGTCGTAGCCCAACGGGTCACAGATACGCAGTATTTT. Translated, it gives CASSQAVVAQRVTDTQYF.

This clone was seen a few times. The V and J genes are TRBV25-1 and TRBJ1-1, with TRBD1 identical over 10 bases. CDR1 MGHDK and CDR2 SYGVNS come from the germline V gene. CDR3 length equals 13 residues. The V and J ends lost 10 bases and 5 bases, in that order; junction bases with no gene match: 7. CDR3 sequence: CATMDRGKTEAFF. CDR3 in DNA: TGTGCCACCATGGACAGGGGGAAGACTGAAGCTTTCTTT.

This chain joins TRBV6-5 and TRBJ2-7; D ambiguous. The V gene lost 2 bases and the J gene lost 6 bases, with 14 bases spanning the gap. This CDR3 region has 14 residues. Germline CDR1 and CDR2: MNHEY and SVGAGI. This chain's CDR3 is CASSYQAGTREQYF. The CDR3 DNA follows: TGTGCCAGCAGTTACCAGGCCGGAACGCGCGAGCAGTACTTC.

This clone was picked up one time. The rearrangement uses TRBV2 and TRBJ2-5, with 8 bases fitting TRBD2. Germline CDR1 reads SNHLY; CDR2 reads FYNNEI. The CDR3 totals 14 residues. The J segment lost 4 bases and the V segment lost 6 bases, leaving 7 bases of the junction unmatched. Written as DNA, the CDR3 is TGTGCCAGCAGACCCGGGAGGGGTTTAGAGACCCAGTACTTC. This gives the protein CASRPGRGLETQYF.

In its sample, this clone was seen a few times. The chain couples TRBV10-2 to TRBJ2-7; D is ambiguous. Germline V gene lookup returns CDR1 WSHSY and CDR2 SAAADI. V was shortened by 0 bases and J by 3 bases, with 0 bases between the two germline ends. The CDR3 totals 11 residues. CDR3: CASSESYEQYF. In DNA, the CDR3 is TGCGCCAGCAGTGAGTCCTACGAGCAGTACTTC.

The CDR3 sequence: CASSLVSGANVLTF. The DNA for the CDR3 is TGTGCCAGCAGCCTCGTCTCTGGGGCCAACGTCCTGACTTTC. V usage is TRBV9 and J usage is TRBJ2-6; D is undetermined. Germline V gene data show CDR1 as SGDLS and CDR2 as YYNGEE. This CDR3 is built from 14 residues. The V end lost 4 bases, the J end lost 0 bases, and 5 bases lay between the germline ends.

This clone has just a few counts. The rearrangement joins TRBV4-2 to TRBJ1-3; D unclear. CDR3 size: 17 residues. V was trimmed by 0 bases and J by 0 bases, leaving 12 bases between them. CDR1 LGHNA and CDR2 YNFKEQ come from the germline V gene. CDR3 DNA sequence: TGTGCCAGCAGCCAAGAGTTTGGGTTCACCTCTGGAAACACCATATATTTT. Encoded protein: CASSQEFGFTSGNTIYF.

This clone was seen more than once but under ten times. The rearrangement joins TRBV27 to TRBJ1-2; perhaps TRBD1 as D (6 bases). The CDR3 has 16 amino acids. Trimming shortened V by 6 bases and J by 2 bases, and 19 bases separated the two germline ends. Looked up from germline, CDR1 is MNHEY and CDR2 is SMNVEV (reference sequence). The CDR3 here is CASRATWTVSNYGYTF. The CDR3 DNA sequence: TGTGCCAGCAGGGCGACATGGACAGTGTCAAACTATGGCTACACCTTC.

The chain joins TRBV5-5 to TRBJ2-1; D gene unclear. The V gene lost 2 bases and the J gene lost 7 bases, with 16 bases spanning the gap. From germline, CDR1 is SGHKS and CDR2 YYEKEE (reference sequence). This CDR3 is 15 amino acids long. The CDR3 DNA sequence: TGTGCCAGCAGCTTTGTGGGCTTACGCCCGAATGAGCAGTTCTTC. Its protein product is CASSFVGLRPNEQFF.

The gene calls are TRBV11-2 and TRBJ2-5; D is perhaps TRBD1 (5 bases). Germline V gives CDR1 SGHAT, CDR2 FQNNGV. CDR3 length: 15 amino acids. V lost 4 bases, J lost 6 bases, and 18 bases lay in between. The CDR3 region has the DNA TGTGCCAGCAGCTGGGGCGCGATAGATCCGAAGACCCAGTACTTC. Protein: CASSWGAIDPKTQYF.

The V gene is TRBV10-2, the J gene TRBJ2-7; TRBD2 matches at 9 bases. This CDR3 region has 14 residues. Germline V gives CDR1 WSHSY, CDR2 SAAADI. The V segment lost 6 bases and the J segment 3 bases; nucleotides outside the gene matches: 6. The CDR3 sequence is CASRSVSGSYEQYF. Here the CDR3 DNA reads TGCGCCAGCAGAAGTGTTAGCGGGAGCTACGAGCAGTACTTC.

The sample holds a few counts of this clone. The V and J genes are TRBV4-3 and TRBJ2-1; D remains unclear. This CDR3 contains 11 residues. Germline CDR1 and CDR2: LGHNA and YSLEER. Trimming took off 2 bases at V and 10 bases at J, with 6 bases between the two ends. CDR3 sequence reads: CASSQTAEQFF. The CDR3 coding sequence is TGCGCCAGCAGCCAAACGGCCGAGCAGTTCTTC.

The rearrangement joins TRBV6-5 to TRBJ2-2; D is ambiguous. V was shortened by 2 bases and J by 1 base, with 8 bases between the two germline ends. Germline V gene sequence: CDR1 MNHEY, CDR2 SVGAGI. CDR3 length: 15 residues. CDR3 in amino acids: CASSYGSRNTGELFF. The CDR3, as DNA: TGTGCCAGCAGTTACGGGTCGCGGAACACCGGGGAGCTGTTTTTT.

In this sample, this clone turned up a few times. This chain uses TRBV18 with TRBJ2-2; D is unclear. The CDR3 extends over 16 amino acids. The germline CDR1 and CDR2 sequences are KGHSH and LQKENI. V was clipped by 6 bases and J by 0 bases, with 14 bases between them. This CDR3 is CASSPSWDSNTGELFF. The DNA for the CDR3 is TGTGCCAGCTCGCCCTCGTGGGATTCGAACACCGGGGAGCTGTTTTTT.

The rearrangement uses TRBV14 and TRBJ2-7, with 7 bases that match TRBD2. CDR1 is SGHDN and CDR2 is FVKESK in the germline V gene. The CDR3 sequence is 14 residues long. V dropped 4 bases and J dropped 3; count of bases not matched to a gene: 6. CDR3 in amino acids: CASSPLAGLYEQYF. The CDR3 DNA reads TGTGCCAGCAGCCCTTTAGCGGGCCTCTACGAGCAGTACTTC. The full variable domain, in which reference TRBV14 and TRBJ2-7 provide the parts outside the CDR3, is EAGVTQFPSHSVIEKGQTVTLRCDPISGHDNLYWYRRVMGKEIKFLLHFVKESKQDESGMPNNRFLAERTGGTYSTLKVQPAELEDSGVYFCASSPLAGLYEQYFGPGTRLTVT.

The V and J genes are TRBV18 and TRBJ1-1, with D perhaps matching TRBD1 (6 bases). CDR1 is KGHSH, CDR2 LQKENI, per germline. The CDR3 runs 13 residues. V lost 6 bases and J 3 bases, leaving 11 bases between the germline ends. The CDR3 DNA is TGTGCCAGCTCGATTACAGGGTACACTGAAGCTTTCTTT. Protein: CASSITGYTEAFF.

The chain joins TRBV19 to TRBJ2-1, with TRBD2 matching over 8 bases. The CDR3 is made up of 15 amino acids. The germline V gene encodes CDR1 LNHDA and CDR2 SQIVND (reference sequence). The junction had 5 bases not matched to a gene; V was cut back by 3 bases and J by 4 bases. The DNA for the CDR3 is TGTGCCAGTAGTATTCGAAGCGGGGGTTACAATGAGCAGTTCTTC. This gives the protein CASSIRSGGYNEQFF.

This clone was seen a handful of times. The chain combines TRBV7-1 with TRBJ2-4; tentatively, D is TRBD1 (5 bases). TRBV7-1 qualifies as an ORF whose function is uncertain. The CDR3 length is 15 residues. Between the trimmed V and J ends, which lost 7 bases and 0 bases, there was a span of 13 bases. The CDR3 reads CASTQTALAKNIQYF. The DNA for the CDR3 is TGTGCCAGCACCCAGACAGCACTAGCCAAAAACATTCAGTACTTC.

This chain uses TRBV6-4 with TRBJ1-5; D possibly corresponds to TRBD1 (5 bases). The V end lost 3 bases, the J end lost 0 bases, and 6 bases lay between the germline ends. The V gene's germline CDR1 is MRHNA and CDR2 SNTAGT. The length of the CDR3 is 14 residues. CDR3 protein: CASSEGDSNQPQHF. CDR3 DNA sequence: TGTGCCAGCAGTGAAGGGGATAGCAATCAGCCCCAGCATTTT.

This rearrangement joins TRBV2 to TRBJ2-2, with TRBD1 matching 12 bases. V was clipped by 0 bases and J by 5 bases; unmatched bases: 10. The CDR3 has 19 residues. Germline lookup yields CDR1 SNHLY and CDR2 FYNNEI. The CDR3 bases are TGTGCCAGCAGTGAAGCTCTCGGGACAGGGGGCGCATGGACCGGGGAGCTGTTTTTT. Protein product: CASSEALGTGGAWTGELFF.

V and J are TRBV7-7 and TRBJ2-1; the match to TRBD1 covers 9 bases. This CDR3 region has 15 residues. V trimming: 4 bases; J trimming: 4 bases; junction bases outside the gene matches: 5. Germline CDR1 is SSHAT and CDR2 is FNYEAQ (reference sequence). The DNA of the CDR3 is TGTGCCAGCAGCTCCGGGACAGGGATATACAATGAGCAGTTCTTC. As protein: CASSSGTGIYNEQFF. The whole variable domain, remainder taken from reference TRBV7-7 and TRBJ2-1, is GAGVSQSPRYKVTKRGQDVTLRCDPISSHATLYWYQQALGQGPEFLTYFNYEAQPDKSGLPSDRFSAERPEGSISTLTIQRTEQRDSAMYRCASSSGTGIYNEQFFGPGTRLTVL.

The J gene is TRBJ2-7, the V gene TRBV19; the D gene is possibly TRBD2 (7 bases). The CDR3 spans 21 residues. CDR1 is LNHDA and CDR2 is SQIVND in the germline V gene (reference sequence). V was cut by 6 bases and J by 0 bases, with 33 bases left in between. The CDR3 is CASSDPRGAASSPLISYEQYF. As DNA, the CDR3 is TGTGCCAGTAGCGACCCTCGGGGGGCAGCCTCCTCTCCCCTGATCTCCTACGAGCAGTACTTC.

The CDR3 region is CASSPRTRGLNYGYTF. The CDR3, as DNA: TGCGCCAGCAGCCCCAGGACCCGGGGCCTGAACTATGGCTACACCTTC. The V gene is TRBV4-3, the J gene TRBJ1-2, with D possibly TRBD1 on 5 matching bases. Trimming took off 4 bases at V and 2 bases at J, with 17 bases between the two ends. This CDR3 is built from 16 residues. The germline V gene has CDR1 LGHNA and CDR2 YSLEER.

This clone was counted a few times. The gene calls are TRBV7-3 and TRBJ2-4; D ambiguous. V was cut by 5 bases and J by 2 bases, with 13 bases left in between. The CDR3 loop spans 15 amino acids. Germline V CDR1 and CDR2: SGHTA, FQGTGA. CDR3 sequence: CASSQPRYSKNIQYF. In DNA form, the CDR3 reads TGTGCCAGCAGCCAACCCCGGTATTCCAAAAACATTCAGTACTTC.

This clone has a handful of counts. The rearrangement joins TRBV6-1 to TRBJ2-5; 8 positions agree with TRBD1. The CDR3 has 17 residues. The germline CDR1 and CDR2 sequences are MNHNS and SASEGT. J lost 3 bases, V lost 2 bases, and 11 bases had no gene match. This CDR3 is CASSENDWTGPKETQYF. The CDR3 DNA reads as TGTGCCAGCAGTGAAAATGATTGGACAGGGCCGAAAGAGACCCAGTACTTC.